These T cell receptor beta chains were read from a single sample in a study of blood T cell repertoires in COVID-19. Method: immunoSEQ multiplex PCR; TCRdb's copy keeps in-frame clones and lacks some. This table holds some 180,000 clones, nearly 90% found once. Material: peripheral blood. The receptors derive from a man aged 60 to 69 with active or convalescent COVID-19. Both conserved end residues are trimmed from each CDR3. Fields, in order: V gene, J gene, CDR3 protein.

TRBV2	TRBJ2-7	ASRQGFYEQY
TRBV24-1	TRBJ1-5	ATSDSGHPVNQPQH
TRBV7-8	TRBJ2-5	ASSSGETQY
TRBV5-8	TRBJ1-6	ASSLGRRGSPLH
TRBV19	TRBJ1-1	ASIQANTEAF
TRBV9	TRBJ2-7	ASSVGGGGASYEQY
TRBV2	TRBJ1-3	ASTSFSGNTIY
TRBV10-3	TRBJ1-3	AITQGGAGGNTIY
TRBV7-2	TRBJ2-1	ASSKLGRGIGNEQF
TRBV30	TRBJ1-6	AWAGSYNSPLH
TRBV7-3	TRBJ2-7	ASSLGGGGTFYEQY
TRBV12-5	TRBJ2-4	ASGRTSGVTRAKNIQY
TRBV5-1	TRBJ2-2	ASSQTSVNTGELF
TRBV3-1/TRBV3-2	TRBJ2-5	ASSRTEEETQY
TRBV7-2	TRBJ2-1	ASSSRTGLYNEQF
TRBV6-1	TRBJ1-2	ASSESDQGANGYT
TRBV7-9	TRBJ2-3	ATRTGTDTQY
TRBV5-1	TRBJ2-3	ASGTSGARDTQY
TRBV6-5	TRBJ1-6	ASSYGQGGNSPLH
TRBV19	TRBJ2-1	ASSIMVSGEQF
TRBV4-1	TRBJ1-1	ASSQVSRGEAF
TRBV3-1/TRBV3-2	TRBJ1-5	ASSITGEPQH